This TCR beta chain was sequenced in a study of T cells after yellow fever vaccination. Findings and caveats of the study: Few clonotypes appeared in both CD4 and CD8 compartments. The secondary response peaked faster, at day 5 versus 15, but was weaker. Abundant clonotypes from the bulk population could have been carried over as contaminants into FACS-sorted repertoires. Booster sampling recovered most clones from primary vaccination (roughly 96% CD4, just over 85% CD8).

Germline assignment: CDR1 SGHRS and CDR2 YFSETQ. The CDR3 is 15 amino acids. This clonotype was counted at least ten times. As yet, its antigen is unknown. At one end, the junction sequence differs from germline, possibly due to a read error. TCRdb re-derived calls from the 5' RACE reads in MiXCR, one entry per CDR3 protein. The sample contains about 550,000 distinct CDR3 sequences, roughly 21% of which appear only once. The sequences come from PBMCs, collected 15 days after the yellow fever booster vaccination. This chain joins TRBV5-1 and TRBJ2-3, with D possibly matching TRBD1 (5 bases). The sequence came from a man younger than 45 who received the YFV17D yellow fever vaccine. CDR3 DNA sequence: TGTGCCAGCAGTTTGGGGCAGGGCGGCACAGATACGCAGTATTTT. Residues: CASSLGQGGTDTQYF.